What follows are 2 T cell receptor beta chains derived from one specimen sequenced in a study of beta chain features in type 1 diabetes. All of the isolated RNA was reverse transcribed, so expressed TCRB transcripts were sequenced. Clones were read by immunoSEQ multiplex PCR, and TCRdb kept only the in-frame ones, dropping some. The top ten clones hold roughly 1% of a sample with under 350,000 clones, under 8.5% of them seen once. Sample: central memory CD4+ T cells from blood. The receptors here all came from a woman in her late teens or twenties in good health.

The V call is TRBV5-1, the J call TRBJ1-2; TRBD1 matches 8 bases. The CDR3 extends over 16 amino acids. Trimming cost V 4 bases and J 0 bases; bases outside gene matches: 8. Germline CDR1 is SGHRS and CDR2 is YFSETQ. The CDR3 loop reads CASSPTGADPNYGYTF. DNA for the CDR3: TGCGCCAGCAGCCCGACAGGGGCCGACCCTAACTATGGCTACACCTTC.

V gene TRBV5-1 combines with J gene TRBJ2-4; unclear D gene. This CDR3 has 15 amino acids. Germline CDR1 SGHRS, CDR2 YFSETQ. V dropped 3 bases and J dropped 0 bases, with 10 bases sitting between them. The CDR3 sequence: CASSYVLGAKNIQYF. The CDR3 DNA sequence: TGCGCCAGCAGCTATGTCCTCGGAGCCAAAAACATTCAGTACTTC.